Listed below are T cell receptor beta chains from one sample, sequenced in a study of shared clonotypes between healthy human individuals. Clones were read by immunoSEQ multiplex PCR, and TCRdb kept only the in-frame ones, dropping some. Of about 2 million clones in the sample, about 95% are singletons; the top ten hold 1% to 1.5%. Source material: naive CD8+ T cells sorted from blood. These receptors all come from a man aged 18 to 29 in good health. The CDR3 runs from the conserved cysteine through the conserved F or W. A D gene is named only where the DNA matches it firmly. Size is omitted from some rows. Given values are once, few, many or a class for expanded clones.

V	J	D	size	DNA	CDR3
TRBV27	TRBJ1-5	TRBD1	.	TGTGCCAGCAGTTCCACTCAGGGGGCTAGCAATCAGCCCCAGCATTTT	CASSSTQGASNQPQHF
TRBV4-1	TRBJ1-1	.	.	TGCGCCAGCAGCCCGATGGAAGGGAACACTGAAGCTTTCTTT	CASSPMEGNTEAFF
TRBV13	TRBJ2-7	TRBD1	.	TGTGCCAGCAGTTATACAGGGGACCACCCCTACGAGCAGTACTTC	CASSYTGDHPYEQYF
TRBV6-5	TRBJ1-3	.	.	TGTGCCAGCAGTTACGATGGGATACTAAACACCATATATTTT	CASSYDGILNTIYF
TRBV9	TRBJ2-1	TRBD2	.	TGTGCCAGCACGGAGAGGGGAGGGCTTGATGAGCAGTTCTTC	CASTERGGLDEQFF
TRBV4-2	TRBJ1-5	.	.	TGTGCCAGCAGCCAAGCATTGGACGGCCTGGATCAGCCCCAGCATTTT	CASSQALDGLDQPQHF
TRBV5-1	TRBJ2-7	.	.	TGCGCCAGCAGCTTGGAGGCATACTCCTACGAGCAGTACTTC	CASSLEAYSYEQYF
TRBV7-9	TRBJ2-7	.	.	TGTGCCAGCAGCTCCTTTACCTCCTACGAGCAGTACTTC	CASSSFTSYEQYF
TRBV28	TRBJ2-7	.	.	TGTGCCAGCAGTTTAAATTCCTACGAGCAGTACTTC	CASSLNSYEQYF
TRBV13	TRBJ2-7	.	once	TGTGCCAGCAGCTTAGGACAGGGAGACTACGAGCAGTACTTC	CASSLGQGDYEQYF
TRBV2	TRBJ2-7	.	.	TGTGCCAGCAGCGAGATCTCGGGCGGTCCACCCTACGAGCAGTACTTC	CASSEISGGPPYEQYF
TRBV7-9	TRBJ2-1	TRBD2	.	TGTGCCAGCAGCTCAGCGGGGAGCTACAATGAGCAGTTCTTC	CASSSAGSYNEQFF
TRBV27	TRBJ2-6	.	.	TGTGCCAGCAGCCGTGGCCCCGGCTCCGGGGCCAACGTCCTGACTTTC	CASSRGPGSGANVLTF
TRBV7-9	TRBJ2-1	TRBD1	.	TGTGCCAGCAGCTCGGACAGGGGCTCCTACAATGAGCAGTTCTTC	CASSSDRGSYNEQFF
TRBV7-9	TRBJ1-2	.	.	TGTGCCAGCAGCAACGGACAGACTCACTATGGCTACACCTTC	CASSNGQTHYGYTF
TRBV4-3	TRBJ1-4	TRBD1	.	TGCGCCAGCAGCCAAGATCGACAGGGTATTGAAAAACTGTTTTTT	CASSQDRQGIEKLFF
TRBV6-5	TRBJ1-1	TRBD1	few	TGTGCCAGCAGCCCAGGGGGCACTGAAGCTTTCTTT	CASSPGGTEAFF
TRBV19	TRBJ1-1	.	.	TGTGCCAGTAGTGGCCTGGTTGGCGCTGAAGCTTTCTTT	CASSGLVGAEAFF
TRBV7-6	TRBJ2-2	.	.	TGTGCCAGCACCTTGGACCGGAACACCGGGGAGCTGTTTTTT	CASTLDRNTGELFF
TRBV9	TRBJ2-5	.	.	TGTGCCAGCAGCGTAACTGGGGGCGATGTTGGTGAGACCCAGTACTTC	CASSVTGGDVGETQYF
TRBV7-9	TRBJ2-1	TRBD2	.	TGTGCCAGCAGCTTCGGACTAGATGAGCAGTTCTTC	CASSFGLDEQFF
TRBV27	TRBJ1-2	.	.	TGTGCCAGCGGGGAGTGGGGGTCAAACTATGGCTACACCTTC	CASGEWGSNYGYTF
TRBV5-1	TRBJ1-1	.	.	TGCGCCAGCAGCTCGACTCTGCTGGGGCCGAACACTGAAGCTTTCTTT	CASSSTLLGPNTEAFF
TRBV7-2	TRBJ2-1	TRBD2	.	TGTGCCAGCAGCTTACGACTAGCTGAGTACAATGAGCAGTTCTTC	CASSLRLAEYNEQFF
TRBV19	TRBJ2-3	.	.	TGTGCCAGTAGTCCACACGGCGATACGCAGTATTTT	CASSPHGDTQYF
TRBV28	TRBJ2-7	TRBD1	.	TGTGCCAGCAGCACCCGGACAGGGCTCCTCTACGAGCAGTACTTC	CASSTRTGLLYEQYF
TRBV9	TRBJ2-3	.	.	TGTGCCAGCAGCGTAGGGGGAGATACGCAGTATTTT	CASSVGGDTQYF
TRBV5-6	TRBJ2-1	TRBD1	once	TGTGCCAGCAGCGAGGGGGCATCCTACAATGAGCAGTTCTTC	CASSEGASYNEQFF
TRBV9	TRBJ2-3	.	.	TGTGCCAGCAGCGTAGAGGGGCAGTTCACAGATACGCAGTATTTT	CASSVEGQFTDTQYF
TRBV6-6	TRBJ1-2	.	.	TGTGCCAGCAGTTGGGACTATGGCTACACCTTC	CASSWDYGYTF
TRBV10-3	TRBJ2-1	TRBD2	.	TGTGCCATCAGCCGGGTGGGGCGGGAGTCCTACAATGAGCAGTTCTTC	CAISRVGRESYNEQFF
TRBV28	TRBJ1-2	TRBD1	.	TGTGCCAGCAGTCCCCCGGGACAGGGTTATGGCTACACCTTC	CASSPPGQGYGYTF
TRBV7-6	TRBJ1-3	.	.	TGTGCCAGCAGCTTAGATCGGCGGGAGGGAGCTGGAAACACCATATATTTT	CASSLDRREGAGNTIYF
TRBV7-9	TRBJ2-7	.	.	TGTGCCAGCAGCTGGTTTGGGGGAGACTCCTACGAGCAGTACTTC	CASSWFGGDSYEQYF